The present entry profiles one TCR beta chain with its context. Its antigen is not identified. V trimming: 8 bases; J trimming: 2 bases; junction bases outside the gene matches: 4. Germline V gives CDR1 SQVTM, CDR2 ANQGSEA. CDR3 length: 12 residues. This sample's treatment: oral pan-JAK inhibitor, 5-10 mg twice daily. The study team obtained lesional scalp punch biopsies and peripheral blood from alopecia areata patients. Both CD4+ and CD8+ T cells were separated by sorting PBMCs. These data belong to a study of CD8+ T cells in alopecia areata. Points from the study as a whole: Clonality in lesional scalp, especially alopecia totalis/universalis, exceeded that of normal scalp.

Sequencing used cDNA as its template, made by extracting RNA and reverse transcribing it. The method was immunoSEQ multiplex PCR; TCRdb's version includes in-frame clones alone and lacks a portion of them. The sample lists around 270,000 clones, 55% to 75% occurring once. Sequenced material: CD4+ T cells sorted from blood, taken at week 24, from a patient treated with tofacitinib. This rearrangement joins TRBV29-1 to TRBJ1-2; 8 bases are a match to TRBD1. This clonotype originated in a human donor with alopecia areata. The CDR3 loop reads CSLYRGNYGYTF. Here the CDR3 DNA reads TGCAGCCTATACAGGGGGAACTATGGCTACACCTTC.